The 32 T cell receptor beta chains below come from one sample, sequenced in a study of identical twins. Using its own MiXCR run on the 5' RACE reads, TCRdb lists one record per CDR3 protein. The sample contains over 550,000 distinct CDR3 sequences, 7% to 7.5% of which appear only once. This sample was also put to use in a study of yellow fever vaccine responses in identical twins.

The sample consisted of PBMCs. The source is a woman aged 18 to 35 in good health.

This clonotype was detected a few times. The chain uses TRBV14 and TRBJ1-6; D is unclear. The CDR3 covers 15 residues. Germline V lookup: CDR1 SGHDN, CDR2 FVKESK. Trimming removed 4 bases at V and 7 bases at J, with 14 bases between. CDR3 nucleotide sequence: TGTGCCAGCAGCCCGCTCACAACGAGGAATTCACCCCTCCACTTT. It encodes CASSPLTTRNSPLHF.

The rearrangement joins TRBV7-9 to TRBJ2-5; D not resolved. The length of the CDR3 is 13 residues. Looked up from germline, CDR1 is SEHNR and CDR2 is FQNEAQ (reference sequence). The germline V and J ends were trimmed by 3 bases and 5 bases, with 10 bases remaining between them. The CDR3 spells CASSFPDVETQYF. The CDR3 DNA sequence: TGTGCCAGCAGCTTCCCGGACGTGGAGACCCAGTACTTC.

Many counts were recorded for this clonotype. The DNA for the CDR3 is TGTGCCAGCAGTTTCCCCTTTGGACAGGTGAAGTACTTC. This codes for CASSFPFGQVKYF. The chain employs TRBV27 and TRBJ2-7; 7 bases fit TRBD1. The CDR3 runs 13 residues. The V segment lost 3 bases and the J segment 11 bases; nucleotides outside the gene matches: 10. CDR1 MNHEY and CDR2 SMNVEV come from the germline V gene (reference sequence).

This clonotype has a handful of counts. V usage is TRBV5-1 and J usage is TRBJ2-2; 8 bases align to TRBD1. The CDR3 has 15 residues. Germline V lookup: CDR1 SGHRS, CDR2 YFSETQ. V gave up 5 bases and J gave up 3 bases; unmatched junction bases: 6. The CDR3 DNA is TGCGCCAGCAGTAGGACAGGGCCCTACACCGGGGAGCTGTTTTTT. This gives the protein CASSRTGPYTGELFF.

The rearrangement uses TRBV6-1 and TRBJ2-3; possible D gene TRBD2, 7 bases. This CDR3 contains 15 residues. V shed 4 bases and J shed 5 bases, with 16 bases lying between them. The germline CDR1 and CDR2 sequences are MNHNS and SASEGT. This chain's CDR3 is CASSGRGGLGDTQYF. The CDR3 bases are TGTGCCAGCAGTGGGAGGGGGGGCCTTGGAGATACGCAGTATTTT.

This clonotype was recorded many times. The V and J genes are TRBV2 and TRBJ2-2; the match to TRBD1 covers 7 bases. Germline CDR1 and CDR2: SNHLY and FYNNEI. The V gene end was trimmed by 6 bases and the J gene end by 5 bases; junction bases not matched to a gene: 0. The CDR3 has 12 residues. CDR3 region: CASRGQTGELFF. CDR3 coding DNA: TGTGCCAGCAGGGGACAGACCGGGGAGCTGTTTTTT. The variable domain in full, with the rest retrieved from reference TRBV2 and TRBJ2-2, is EPEVTQTPSHQVTQMGQEVILRCVPISNHLYFYWYRQILGQKVEFLVSFYNNEISEKSEIFDDQFSVERPDGSNFTLKIRSTKLEDSAMYFCASRGQTGELFFGEGSRLTVL.

This clonotype appeared a few times. The chain joins TRBV12-3 or TRBV12-4 to TRBJ1-1; D is unclear. The V end was cut by 8 bases, the J end by 9 bases, with 10 bases between. CDR3 length: 10 amino acids. The CDR3 spells CASGGWQAFF. CDR3 nucleotides: TGTGCCAGCGGTGGATGGCAAGCTTTCTTT.

Ten or more counts support this clonotype. This rearrangement joins TRBV6-2 or TRBV6-3 to TRBJ2-1; D remains unclear. The CDR3 loop spans 15 amino acids. The germline gives CDR1 MNHEY, CDR2 SVGEGT. V dropped 2 bases and J dropped 5 bases, with 13 bases sitting between them. CDR3 loop: CASSYRMIGHNEQFF. CDR3 DNA sequence: TGTGCCAGCAGTTACCGGATGATAGGCCACAATGAGCAGTTCTTC.

The rearrangement uses TRBV5-1 and TRBJ2-1, with D perhaps given as TRBD1 or TRBD2 (5 bases each). Per the germline V gene, CDR1 is SGHRS and CDR2 is YFSETQ. The CDR3 is made up of 18 amino acids. The V end lost 0 bases, the J end lost 4 bases, and 20 bases lay between the germline ends. The chain's CDR3 is CASSLVPGTGLIYNEQFF. The CDR3 nucleotides are TGCGCCAGCAGCTTGGTCCCCGGTACAGGACTTATATACAATGAGCAGTTCTTC.

J is TRBJ2-7 and V is TRBV20-1; 9 nucleotides match TRBD2. Germline V gene sequence: CDR1 DFQATT, CDR2 SNEGSKA (reference sequence). The V gene end was trimmed by 6 bases and the J gene end by 7 bases; junction bases not matched to a gene: 13. This CDR3 spans 14 amino acids. The CDR3 region is CSARGSGSRKEQYF. DNA for the CDR3: TGCAGTGCCAGGGGTAGCGGGAGTCGTAAGGAGCAGTACTTC.

This clonotype came up many times. The rearrangement joins TRBV12-3 or TRBV12-4 to TRBJ2-7, with 7 bases lining up with TRBD1. J lost 5 bases, V lost 5 bases, and 12 bases had no gene match. This CDR3 is built from 15 residues. The CDR3 is CASSIPRQGTHEQYF. The CDR3 coding sequence is TGTGCCAGCAGTATACCTCGACAGGGAACCCACGAGCAGTACTTC.

The V and J genes are TRBV3-1 and TRBJ2-5; 7 nucleotides match TRBD1. The germline gives CDR1 LGHDT, CDR2 YNNKEL (reference sequence). V lost 5 bases and J lost 4; bases outside the gene matches: 4. The CDR3 contains 13 residues. The CDR3 sequence is CASSSHRGETQYF. The CDR3 DNA follows: TGTGCCAGCAGCAGTCACAGGGGAGAGACCCAGTACTTC.

This clonotype was detected a few times. The CDR3 sequence: CSAETGGGEKLFF. Here the CDR3 DNA reads TGCAGTGCCGAGACAGGGGGCGGTGAAAAACTGTTTTTT. The V and J genes are TRBV20-1 and TRBJ1-4, with 10 bases matching TRBD1. Germline V lookup: CDR1 DFQATT, CDR2 SNEGSKA (reference sequence). The CDR3 runs to 13 residues. V dropped 6 bases and J dropped 7; count of bases not matched to a gene: 5.

J is TRBJ2-1 and V is TRBV29-1, with a tentative D call TRBD1 (5 bases). The CDR3 length is 14 residues. Germline V lookup: CDR1 SQVTM, CDR2 ANQGSEA. V was shortened by 3 bases and J by 4 bases, with 13 bases between the two germline ends. CDR3 in DNA: TGCAGCGTTGATGGTCAGGGTATTTACAATGAGCAGTTCTTC. Amino acids: CSVDGQGIYNEQFF.

This clonotype was recorded a few times. This chain connects TRBV7-8 to TRBJ2-7; D possibly uses TRBD1 or TRBD2 (5 bases each). Germline assignment: CDR1 SGHVS and CDR2 FQNEAQ. CDR3 length: 18 amino acids. Trimming shortened V by 1 base and J by 3 bases, and 22 bases separated the two germline ends. As DNA, the CDR3 is TGTGCCAGCAGCTTAGGCCGGGGCTTCGAAACACGCAACTACGAGCAGTACGTC. This codes for CASSLGRGFETRNYEQYV.

This clonotype was detected a few times. The chain links TRBV7-2 to TRBJ2-7; D possibly matches TRBD1 or TRBD2 (6 bases each). Trimming pared 5 bases from V and 1 base from J, leaving 15 bases between. CDR1 SGHTA and CDR2 FQGNSA come from the germline V gene. This CDR3 contains 15 residues. The CDR3 nucleotides read TGTGCCAGCAGCCACGGGGGCCGGGCTTCCTACGAGCAGTACGTC. Amino acids: CASSHGGRASYEQYV.

The J gene is TRBJ2-7, the V gene TRBV18, with D hard to call. Germline values: CDR1 KGHSH, CDR2 LQKENI. Trimming took off 0 bases at V and 6 bases at J, with 6 bases between the two ends. The CDR3 has 12 residues. This CDR3 reads CASSPPKGEQYF. As DNA, the CDR3 is TGTGCCAGCTCACCACCGAAGGGCGAGCAGTACTTC.

This clonotype showed up many times. This chain uses TRBV29-1 with TRBJ2-1, with a tentative D call TRBD2 (5 bases). Germline V lookup: CDR1 SQVTM, CDR2 ANQGSEA. Trimming took 6 bases from V and 0 from J, leaving 9 bases between them. CDR3 size: 13 residues. CDR3 DNA sequence: TGCAGCGTACGCGGAGGCTCCTACAATGAGCAGTTCTTC. Protein product: CSVRGGSYNEQFF.

This clonotype was counted ten times or more. Written as DNA, the CDR3 is TGTGCCACCAGAGGAGAGGGGCCCACAGATACGCAGTATTTT. Translation: CATRGEGPTDTQYF. The V gene is TRBV24-1, the J gene TRBJ2-3; D is possibly TRBD1 or TRBD2 (5 bases each). V lost 7 bases to trimming and J lost 2 bases, with 12 bases between them. Germline V lookup: CDR1 KGHDR, CDR2 SFDVKD. There are 14 residues in the CDR3.

This clonotype was seen more than once but under ten times. This chain uses TRBV9 with TRBJ1-5; D gene uncertain. CDR1 and CDR2 from the germline V gene are SGDLS and YYNGEE. V lost 0 bases to trimming and J lost 4 bases, with 5 bases between them. The CDR3 length is 13 residues. In nucleotides, the CDR3 is TGTGCCAGCAGCGTAGGCCAGAATCAGCCCCAGCATTTT. Translation: CASSVGQNQPQHF.

V usage is TRBV6-2 or TRBV6-3 and J usage is TRBJ2-1; D possibly corresponds to TRBD1 (6 bases). CDR3 length: 13 amino acids. CDR1 and CDR2 (germline): MNHEY, SVGEGT. V lost 8 bases to trimming and J lost 5 bases, with 13 bases between them. The CDR3 DNA reads TGTGCCAGCCGACAGGTTCTAAACAATGAGCAGTTCTTC. This encodes CASRQVLNNEQFF.

The chain joins TRBV20-1 to TRBJ2-3; D uncertain. The CDR3 sequence is 13 residues long. V shed 2 bases and J shed 0 bases, with 6 bases lying between them. Per the germline V gene, CDR1 is DFQATT and CDR2 is SNEGSKA (reference sequence). The CDR3, as DNA: TGCAGTGCTAGACTCAGTAGCACAGATACGCAGTATTTT. This translates into CSARLSSTDTQYF.

This clonotype was counted many times. The chain combines TRBV7-3 with TRBJ2-2; 7 nucleotides agree with TRBD2. Germline V CDR1 and CDR2: SGHTA, FQGTGA. The CDR3 sequence is 21 residues long. J gave up 3 bases and V 0 bases, and 19 bases lay outside the gene matches. CDR3 sequence reads: CASSLTHPPVRGLADTGELFF. The CDR3 nucleotides are TGTGCCAGCAGCTTAACTCACCCACCGGTCCGAGGGCTAGCGGACACCGGGGAGCTGTTTTTT.

The CDR3 DNA sequence: TGTGCCAGCAGCGCCTATAGCGGGAGGAACACCGGGGAGCTGTTTTTT. Protein product: CASSAYSGRNTGELFF. The rearrangement joins TRBV9 to TRBJ2-2; 9 bases are shared with TRBD2. V was clipped by 3 bases and J by 1 base; unmatched bases: 4. The CDR3 length is 16 residues. Germline CDR1 reads SGDLS; CDR2 reads YYNGEE. Looking up the rest from reference TRBV9 and TRBJ2-2 gives the full variable domain: DSGVTQTPKHLITATGQRVTLRCSPRSGDLSVYWYQQSLDQGLQFLIQYYNGEERAKGNILERFSAQQFPDLHSELNLSSLELGDSALYFCASSAYSGRNTGELFFGEGSRLTVL.

This sequence joins TRBV6-5 and TRBJ1-2; D possibly corresponds to TRBD1 (5 bases). V lost 10 bases and J 3 bases, leaving 12 bases between the germline ends. This CDR3 contains 12 residues. CDR1 MNHEY and CDR2 SVGAGI come from the germline V gene. CDR3: CATRQRHYGYTF. The CDR3, as DNA: TGTGCCACCCGACAGCGACACTATGGCTACACCTTC.

This clonotype has only a few counts. The genes are TRBV11-2 and TRBJ2-1; D ambiguous. Germline V CDR1 and CDR2: SGHAT, FQNNGV. The CDR3 has 13 amino acids. V lost 7 bases, J lost 5 bases, and 12 bases lay in between. The CDR3, as DNA: TGTGCCAGCACTACTCAGGAGCACAATGAGCAGTTCTTC. This gives the protein CASTTQEHNEQFF.

The chain links TRBV5-6 to TRBJ2-7, with TRBD2 as a possible D gene (6 bases). The V end was cut by 1 base, the J end by 5 bases, with 13 bases between. The CDR3 runs 14 residues. Germline-derived CDR1 and CDR2 are SGHDT and YYEEEE. CDR3 protein: CASSLRGSPHEQYF. The CDR3 DNA reads as TGTGCCAGCAGCTTGCGGGGGAGTCCCCACGAGCAGTACTTC. The whole variable domain, filled in from reference TRBV5-6 and TRBJ2-7, reads DAGVTQSPTHLIKTRGQQVTLRCSPKSGHDTVSWYQQALGQGPQFIFQYYEEEERQRGNFPDRFSGHQFPNYSSELNVNALLLGDSALYLCASSLRGSPHEQYFGPGTRLTVT.

In this sample, this clonotype turned up many times. The chain has TRBV28 and TRBJ1-5; no clear D gene. V was cut by 3 bases and J by 1 base, with 10 bases left in between. CDR3 size: 15 residues. The germline gives CDR1 MDHEN, CDR2 SYDVKM. CDR3 sequence reads: CASSFVAASNQPQHF. CDR3 DNA: TGTGCCAGCAGTTTTGTCGCGGCCAGCAATCAGCCCCAGCATTTT.

This clonotype showed up just a few times. CDR3 nucleotide sequence: TGTGCCACCAGTGATTTTTGGGACAGGCCTTCGTTGACCCAGTACTTC. Translating it yields CATSDFWDRPSLTQYF. This sequence joins TRBV24-1 and TRBJ2-5, with TRBD1 matching 8 bases. V was pared by 1 base and J by 7 bases, with 10 bases of the junction left unmatched. Germline V gives CDR1 KGHDR, CDR2 SFDVKD. The CDR3 runs to 16 residues.

This clonotype was detected ten times or more. The chain couples TRBV2 to TRBJ2-1, with TRBD1 matching 8 bases. CDR3 length: 17 residues. After removal of 7 bases from V and 8 bases from J, the junction contained 19 bases not matched to a gene. Germline lookup yields CDR1 SNHLY and CDR2 FYNNEI. The CDR3 spells CASNPRSAGGNPHEQFF. DNA of the CDR3: TGTGCCAGCAACCCCCGCTCGGCAGGGGGCAACCCCCATGAGCAGTTCTTC.

A few counts support this clonotype. The chain uses TRBV3-1 and TRBJ2-1; 7 nucleotides agree with TRBD2. V lost 1 base to trimming and J lost 7 bases; unmatched junction nucleotides: 7. Germline CDR1 reads LGHDT; CDR2 reads YNNKEL (reference sequence). There are 15 residues in the CDR3. Written as DNA, the CDR3 is TGTGCCAGCAGCCAAGCGGTAACGGGAGGTAATGAGCAGTTCTTC. Amino acids: CASSQAVTGGNEQFF.

This clonotype was picked up many times. The chain recombines TRBV4-1 with TRBJ2-5; D unresolved. Trimming pared 1 base from V and 4 bases from J, leaving 7 bases between. The length of the CDR3 is 13 residues. Germline V gene lookup returns CDR1 MGHRA and CDR2 YSYEKL. DNA of the CDR3: TGCGCCAGCAGCCAAGTTGGGCGAGAGACCCAGTACTTC. Its protein is CASSQVGRETQYF.